The 20 T cell receptor beta chains below were found in one sample sequenced in a study of patients and donors after allogeneic stem cell transplantation. TCRdb passed the RT-PCR reads through MiXCR, listing each CDR3 protein once. The sample comprises fewer than 500,000 distinct CDR3 sequences, around 16% of which are singletons, and over 6% rests with the top ten. The sequenced material came from blood, either unsorted or a sorted T cell fraction (not recorded which). Every receptor here comes from a human donor who was either an allogeneic HSCT recipient or a stem cell or donor lymphocyte infusion donor (not recorded which). It is not recorded whose cells these are; they may come from a transplant donor.

This clonotype came up a few times. V is TRBV2 and J is TRBJ2-7; 8 bases are a match to TRBD1. The CDR3 is 13 residues long. V lost 7 bases and J lost 2; bases outside the gene matches: 4. CDR1 and CDR2 (germline): SNHLY, FYNNEI. The CDR3 DNA sequence: TGTGCCAGCAAGCGACAGGGGCCCTACGAGCAGTACTTC. It yields the protein CASKRQGPYEQYF.

The chain carries TRBV6-5 and TRBJ2-7; TRBD2 aligns across 7 bases. This CDR3 contains 19 residues. The germline gives CDR1 MNHEY, CDR2 SVGAGI. With 4 bases clipped from V and 4 bases from J, the junction kept 22 bases outside the gene matches. In DNA form, the CDR3 reads TGTGCCAGCAGTTCGATTAACCCTCCCTCAGCGGGGACGAGTTACGAGCAGTACTTC. The encoded protein is CASSSINPPSAGTSYEQYF.

V gene TRBV6-1 combines with J gene TRBJ1-1, with D hard to call. CDR3 length equals 12 residues. V gave up 6 bases and J gave up 8 bases, with 13 bases separating them. The V gene's germline CDR1 is MNHNS and CDR2 SASEGT. The CDR3 region has the DNA TGTGCCAGCAGCCTGGCGATCTCCGAAGCTTTCTTT. Encoded protein: CASSLAISEAFF.

CDR3 bases: TGTGCCAGCAGCTTAGCTTCTTCGACAGGCACGTCCTACGAGCAGTACTTC. Translating it yields CASSLASSTGTSYEQYF. The chain carries TRBV7-2 and TRBJ2-7; D is perhaps TRBD1 (6 bases). The CDR3 consists of 17 residues. CDR1 SGHTA and CDR2 FQGNSA come from the germline V gene. The V end was cut by 0 bases, the J end by 1 base, with 16 bases between.

The table lists this clonotype with a few counts. The rearrangement uses TRBV5-5 and TRBJ1-6; D unresolved. The CDR3 totals 17 residues. CDR1 SGHKS and CDR2 YYEKEE come from the germline V gene (reference sequence). The V end was cut by 5 bases, the J end by 10 bases, with 25 bases between. The DNA for the CDR3 is TGTGCCAGCAGACCCTGGTCGGCCCCGGGTGCGAGCTCACCCCTCCACTTT. As protein: CASRPWSAPGASSPLHF.

The rearrangement joins TRBV20-1 to TRBJ2-1; 8 nucleotides align to TRBD2. The V segment lost 1 base and the J segment 10 bases; nucleotides outside the gene matches: 12. The CDR3 has 15 residues. Germline assignment: CDR1 DFQATT and CDR2 SNEGSKA (reference sequence). Written as DNA, the CDR3 is TGCAGTGCTAGAGCGGGGTCGCGGGGGGTAAACGAGCAGTTCTTC. It specifies CSARAGSRGVNEQFF.

This clonotype appeared a few times. The V and J genes are TRBV2 and TRBJ2-1; D is ambiguous. The CDR3 covers 13 residues. The V gene's germline CDR1 is SNHLY and CDR2 FYNNEI. The V gene lost 8 bases and the J gene lost 4 bases, with 12 bases spanning the gap. Written as DNA, the CDR3 is TGTGCCAGCGAAACCCCGTCTTACAATGAGCAGTTCTTC. Protein: CASETPSYNEQFF. Supplemented by reference TRBV2 and TRBJ2-1, the full variable domain reads EPEVTQTPSHQVTQMGQEVILRCVPISNHLYFYWYRQILGQKVEFLVSFYNNEISEKSEIFDDQFSVERPDGSNFTLKIRSTKLEDSAMYFCASETPSYNEQFFGPGTRLTVL.

CDR3 region: CSVGYRGREQYF. The DNA of the CDR3 is TGCAGCGTCGGATATCGGGGGCGCGAGCAGTACTTC. The rearrangement links TRBV29-1 to TRBJ2-7; possibly TRBD1 or TRBD2 for D (6 bases each). This CDR3 region has 12 residues. In germline, CDR1 is SQVTM, CDR2 ANQGSEA. V was pared by 6 bases and J by 6 bases, with 15 bases between.

This clonotype came up many times. The genes are TRBV12-3 or TRBV12-4 and TRBJ1-5; D is perhaps TRBD1 (5 bases). This CDR3 region has 14 residues. Trimming shortened V by 6 bases and J by 0 bases, and 9 bases separated the two germline ends. The CDR3 coding sequence is TGTGCCAGCAGACGGACAAGTAGCAATCAGCCCCAGCATTTT. Translating it yields CASRRTSSNQPQHF.

In this sample, this clonotype turned up a few times. The V call is TRBV19, the J call TRBJ2-7, with TRBD2 matching 10 bases. The trim removed 8 bases at V and 2 bases at J, leaving 12 bases unmatched. The CDR3 has 16 residues. CDR1 and CDR2 from the germline V gene are LNHDA and SQIVND (reference sequence). The CDR3: CASHTSGEAAPYEQYF. The CDR3 nucleotides are TGTGCCAGTCACACTAGCGGGGAAGCTGCCCCCTACGAGCAGTACTTC.

J is TRBJ1-2 and V is TRBV6-1; possibly TRBD1 for D (5 bases). Germline CDR1 MNHNS, CDR2 SASEGT. Trimming pared 6 bases from V and 2 bases from J, leaving 19 bases between. This CDR3 comprises 16 residues. This CDR3 reads CASRAPAQEVNYGYTF. The DNA of the CDR3 is TGTGCCAGCAGGGCCCCGGCACAGGAAGTCAACTATGGCTACACCTTC.

This chain links TRBV5-5 with TRBJ1-1, with D uncertain. The CDR3 runs to 14 residues. Germline CDR1 and CDR2: SGHKS and YYEKEE (reference sequence). The V end was cut by 0 bases, the J end by 1 base, with 7 bases between. Written as DNA, the CDR3 is TGTGCCAGCAGCTTGGATTACCGGAACACTGAAGCTTTCTTT. Protein sequence: CASSLDYRNTEAFF. The full variable domain, its missing parts supplied by reference TRBV5-5 and TRBJ1-1, is DAGVTQSPTHLIKTRGQQVTLRCSPISGHKSVSWYQQVLGQGPQFIFQYYEKEERGRGNFPDRFSARQFPNYSSELNVNALLLGDSALYLCASSLDYRNTEAFFGQGTRLTVV.

This clonotype was observed a few times. The genes are TRBV20-1 and TRBJ1-2; D not certain. V lost 4 bases and J 6 bases, leaving 12 bases between the germline ends. Germline V gene data show CDR1 as DFQATT and CDR2 as SNEGSKA (reference sequence). The CDR3 is 12 residues long. The CDR3 coding sequence is TGCAGTGCTATGAATCTATTGGATGGCTACACCTTC. It encodes CSAMNLLDGYTF.

This clonotype has just a few counts. V is TRBV20-1 and J is TRBJ2-3, with 10 bases that match TRBD2. The CDR3 covers 14 residues. Per germline, CDR1 DFQATT and CDR2 SNEGSKA (reference sequence). The V segment lost 6 bases and the J segment 1 base; nucleotides outside the gene matches: 4. In DNA, the CDR3 is TGCAGTGCCTCGACTAGCGGGCGCACAGATACGCAGTATTTT. Protein product: CSASTSGRTDTQYF.

The V gene is TRBV27, the J gene TRBJ1-1; D may be TRBD1 (6 bases). The CDR3 runs to 13 residues. Germline CDR1 reads MNHEY; CDR2 reads SMNVEV (reference sequence). The V gene lost 7 bases and the J gene lost 5 bases, with 14 bases spanning the gap. The CDR3 sequence: CASTRGGWTEAFF. Written as DNA, the CDR3 is TGTGCCAGCACCAGGGGAGGCTGGACTGAAGCTTTCTTT.

This chain connects TRBV24-1 to TRBJ2-5, with 7 bases fitting TRBD2. CDR1 is KGHDR and CDR2 is SFDVKD in the germline V gene. The CDR3 spans 16 residues. V lost 3 bases, J lost 5 bases, and 11 bases stayed unmatched. The CDR3 region is CATSDGRVAGVETQYF. In DNA form, the CDR3 reads TGTGCCACCAGTGATGGTAGAGTAGCGGGTGTTGAGACCCAGTACTTC.

J is TRBJ1-4 and V is TRBV7-9; 7 positions agree with TRBD1. Germline lookup yields CDR1 SEHNR and CDR2 FQNEAQ (reference sequence). The CDR3 is made up of 15 amino acids. J gave up 3 bases and V 5 bases, and 6 bases lay outside the gene matches. DNA for the CDR3: TGTGCCAGCAGCCCGGGACAGCAGCCTAATGAAAAACTGTTTTTT. As protein: CASSPGQQPNEKLFF.

The chain carries TRBV12-3 or TRBV12-4 and TRBJ1-2; tentatively, D is TRBD1 (6 bases). V was cut by 9 bases and J by 8 bases, with 22 bases left in between. This CDR3 region has 14 residues. This CDR3 is CASLPVGGGQGYTF. The CDR3 DNA reads as TGTGCCAGTTTACCCGTGGGGGGCGGGCAGGGCTACACCTTC.

This clonotype was found a few times. This chain connects TRBV11-2 to TRBJ1-2; possibly TRBD1 for D (5 bases). Trimming shortened V by 4 bases and J by 5 bases, and 29 bases separated the two germline ends. The CDR3 runs to 19 residues. CDR1 is SGHAT, CDR2 FQNNGV, per germline. The CDR3 coding sequence is TGTGCCAGCAGCTCCCAAGGTGGGGCCACATTAATACCGGGTTATGGCTACACCTTC. The encoded protein is CASSSQGGATLIPGYGYTF.

This clonotype has ten or more counts. The chain has TRBV10-3 and TRBJ2-7, with D unclear. This CDR3 is 14 amino acids long. Germline-derived CDR1 and CDR2 are ENHRY and SYGVKD. Trimming left V 10 bases short and J 1 base short, with 17 bases between. CDR3: CARLPGPRSYEQYF. CDR3 nucleotide sequence: TGTGCCAGACTTCCCGGCCCCCGGTCCTACGAGCAGTACTTC.